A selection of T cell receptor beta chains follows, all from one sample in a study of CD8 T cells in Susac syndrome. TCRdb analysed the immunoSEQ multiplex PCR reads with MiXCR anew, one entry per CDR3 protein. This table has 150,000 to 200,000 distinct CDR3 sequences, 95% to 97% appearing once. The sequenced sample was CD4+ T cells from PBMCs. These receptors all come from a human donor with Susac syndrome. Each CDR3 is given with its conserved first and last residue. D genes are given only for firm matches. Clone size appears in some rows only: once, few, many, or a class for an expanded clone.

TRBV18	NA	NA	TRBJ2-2	CASSPSDLNTGELFF	TGTGCCAGCTCACCATCGGACCTTAACACCGGGGAGCTGTTTTTT
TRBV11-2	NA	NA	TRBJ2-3	CASSLAMGSGGPDTQYF	TGTGCCAGCAGCTTAGCAATGGGTAGCGGAGGACCTGATACGCAGTATTTT
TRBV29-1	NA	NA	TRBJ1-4	CSVGLRTNEKLFF	TGCAGCGTTGGCTTACGGACTAATGAAAAACTGTTTTTT
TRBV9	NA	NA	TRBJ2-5	CASSVTGYQETQYF	TGTGCCAGCAGCGTTACAGGGTACCAAGAGACCCAGTACTTC
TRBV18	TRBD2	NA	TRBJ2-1	CASSPSELALGEQFF	TGTGCCAGCTCACCATCTGAACTAGCGCTCGGGGAGCAGTTCTTC
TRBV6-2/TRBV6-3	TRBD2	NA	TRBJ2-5	CAGSLYGLASETQYF	TGTGCCGGCAGCCTATACGGACTAGCCTCAGAGACCCAGTACTTC
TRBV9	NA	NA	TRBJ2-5	CASSVGEGAGGETQYF	TGTGCCAGCAGCGTAGGAGAGGGGGCCGGGGGGGAGACCCAGTACTTC
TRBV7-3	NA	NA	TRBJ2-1	CASSLAAQGGNEQFF	TGTGCCAGCAGCCTAGCGGCACAAGGGGGCAATGAGCAGTTCTTC
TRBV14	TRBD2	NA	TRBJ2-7	CASSNLWGGDEQYF	TGTGCCAGCAGCAACTTGTGGGGGGGGGACGAGCAGTACTTC
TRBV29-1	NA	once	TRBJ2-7	CSVGEYEQYF	TGCAGCGTTGGGGAGTACGAGCAGTACTTC
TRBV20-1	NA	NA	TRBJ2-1	CSARDLRGATNEQFF	TGCAGTGCTAGAGATTTGAGGGGGGCGACCAATGAGCAGTTCTTC
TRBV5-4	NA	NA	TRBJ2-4	CASSVAGEKNIQYF	TGTGCCAGCAGCGTGGCAGGGGAGAAAAACATTCAGTACTTC
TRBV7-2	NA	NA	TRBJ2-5	CASSRWRQETQYF	TGTGCCAGCAGCCGCTGGAGACAAGAGACCCAGTACTTC
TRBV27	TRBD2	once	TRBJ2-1	CASSGLAGDYNEQFF	TGTGCCAGCAGCGGACTAGCGGGGGATTACAATGAGCAGTTCTTC
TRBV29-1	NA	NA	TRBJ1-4	CSFFGNPTNEKLFF	TGCAGCTTCTTCGGCAACCCAACTAATGAAAAACTGTTTTTT
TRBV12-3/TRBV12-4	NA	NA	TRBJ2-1	CASSLPTPEQFF	TGTGCCAGCAGTTTACCTACCCCTGAGCAGTTCTTC
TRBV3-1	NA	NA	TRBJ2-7	CASSQEGGSYEQYF	TGTGCCAGCAGCCAAGAGGGGGGCTCTTACGAGCAGTACTTC
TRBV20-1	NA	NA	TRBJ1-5	CSARASGGDQPQHF	TGCAGTGCTAGGGCTAGTGGGGGCGATCAGCCCCAGCATTTT
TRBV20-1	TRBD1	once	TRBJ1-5	CSARVGQGGQPQHF	TGCAGTGCTAGAGTGGGACAGGGTGGTCAGCCCCAGCATTTT
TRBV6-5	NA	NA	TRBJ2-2	CATKEGGPTGELFF	TGTGCCACCAAGGAGGGGGGGCCAACCGGGGAGCTGTTTTTT
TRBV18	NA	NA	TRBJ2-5	CASSPVGKETQYF	TGTGCCAGCTCACCGGTAGGAAAAGAGACCCAGTACTTC
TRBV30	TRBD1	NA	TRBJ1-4	CAGRDRVNEKLFF	TGTGCCGGACGGGACAGGGTTAATGAAAAACTGTTTTTT
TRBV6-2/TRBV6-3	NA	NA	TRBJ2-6	CASSLGFTSGANVLTF	TGTGCCAGCAGTTTGGGGTTTACCTCTGGGGCCAACGTCCTGACTTTC
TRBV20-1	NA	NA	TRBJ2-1	CSASDIASYNEQFF	TGCAGTGCCTCGGACATCGCCTCCTACAATGAGCAGTTCTTC
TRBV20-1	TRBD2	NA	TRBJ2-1	CSARPAGPTQFF	TGCAGTGCTAGACCAGCGGGGCCTACGCAGTTCTTC
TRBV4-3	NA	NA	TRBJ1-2	CASSQVRDLYGYTF	TGCGCCAGCAGCCAAGTGAGGGACTTGTATGGCTACACCTTC
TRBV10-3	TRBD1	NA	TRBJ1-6	CATKSRAGTGGALGNSPLHF	TGTGCCACCAAGTCTAGAGCCGGGACAGGGGGGGCTCTTGGGAATTCACCCCTCCACTTT
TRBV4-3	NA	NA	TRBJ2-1	CASSQALGPRFF	TGCGCCAGCAGCCAAGCGTTGGGTCCCCGGTTCTTC
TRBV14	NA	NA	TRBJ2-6	CASSHLGSRGANVLTF	TGTGCCAGCAGCCATCTGGGAAGTCGTGGGGCCAACGTCCTGACTTTC
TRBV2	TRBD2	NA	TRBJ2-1	CASSEISGRGSEQFF	TGTGCCAGCAGTGAAATTAGCGGGAGAGGTAGTGAGCAGTTCTTC
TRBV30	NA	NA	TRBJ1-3	CAWSDSGNTIYF	TGTGCCTGGAGTGACAGTGGAAACACCATATATTTT
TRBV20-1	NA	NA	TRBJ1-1	CSATAFSTEAFF	TGCAGTGCAACAGCTTTTTCGACTGAAGCTTTCTTT
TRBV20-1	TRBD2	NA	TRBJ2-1	CGLAGGPGNEQFF	TGCGGCTTAGCGGGAGGGCCGGGGAATGAGCAGTTCTTC
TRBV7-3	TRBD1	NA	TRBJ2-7	CASSPGQGLSYEQYF	TGTGCCAGCAGCCCCGGACAGGGCCTCTCCTACGAGCAGTACTTC
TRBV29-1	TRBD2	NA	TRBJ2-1	CSVEGRVAGGYNEQFF	TGCAGCGTTGAAGGAAGGGTAGCGGGAGGGTACAATGAGCAGTTCTTC
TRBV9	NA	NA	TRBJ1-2	CASSVSRSYTF	TGTGCCAGCAGCGTAAGCAGGAGCTACACCTTC
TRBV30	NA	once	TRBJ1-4	CAYTINEKLFF	TGTGCTTATACCATCAATGAAAAACTGTTTTTT
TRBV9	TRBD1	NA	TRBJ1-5	CASSVAPPGDRGPRSNQPQHF	TGTGCCAGCAGCGTAGCTCCCCCGGGGGACAGGGGGCCCCGTAGCAATCAGCCCCAGCATTTT
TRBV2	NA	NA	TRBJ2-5	CASQAEGQETQYF	TGTGCCAGCCAGGCTGAGGGGCAAGAGACCCAGTACTTC
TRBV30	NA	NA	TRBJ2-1	CAWGASGNNEQFF	TGTGCCTGGGGAGCAAGCGGTAACAATGAGCAGTTCTTC
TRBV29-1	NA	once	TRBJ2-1	CSGTLLNEQFF	TGCAGCGGGACACTTCTCAATGAGCAGTTCTTC
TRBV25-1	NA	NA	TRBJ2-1	CASRQTTAEQFF	TGTGCCAGCCGCCAGACTACGGCTGAGCAGTTCTTC
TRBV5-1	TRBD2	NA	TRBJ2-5	CSSSSGGTKQETQYF	TGCTCATCTAGTAGCGGGGGGACTAAACAAGAGACCCAGTACTTC
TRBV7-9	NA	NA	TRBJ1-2	CASSPGAGSYGYTF	TGTGCCAGCAGCCCCGGGGCCGGGAGCTATGGCTACACCTTC
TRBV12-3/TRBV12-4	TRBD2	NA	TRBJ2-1	CASTRSSGGNEQFF	TGTGCCAGCACTCGTTCTAGCGGGGGGAATGAGCAGTTCTTC